The rows below give T cell receptor beta chains drawn from one sample of a study of T cells expressing NK-cell markers. TCRdb reanalyzed the 5' RACE reads, giving one entry per CDR3 protein sequence and no DNA. The sample table sets out about 390,000 distinct CDR3 sequences. The sample was blood T cells: a sorted CD56 or NKG2C T cell subset, CD4+ or CD8+ T cells, or bulk PBMC T cells (not recorded which). The receptors originated from a woman in her fifties or sixties in good health. The CDR3 runs from the conserved cysteine through the conserved F or W.

V gene: TRBV5-1; J gene: TRBJ2-1; CDR3 protein: CASSSLPGDSYNEQFF
V gene: TRBV27; J gene: TRBJ2-3; CDR3 protein: CAPGTSGKGAHTDTQYF
V gene: TRBV11-3; J gene: TRBJ1-4; CDR3 protein: CASSLIQGLTGKLFF
V gene: TRBV10-3; J gene: TRBJ2-7; CDR3 protein: CAIKDRGHEQYF
V gene: TRBV13; J gene: TRBJ1-1; CDR3 protein: CASSRNRGPNTEAFF
V gene: TRBV24-1; J gene: TRBJ1-2; CDR3 protein: CATSDPSYGYTF
V gene: TRBV5-1; J gene: TRBJ2-3; CDR3 protein: CASSLRTPPTDTQYF
V gene: TRBV10-1; J gene: TRBJ2-1; CDR3 protein: CASSDRTSGVGPQFF
V gene: TRBV2; J gene: TRBJ2-1; CDR3 protein: CASSESILAGLDEQFF
V gene: TRBV28; J gene: TRBJ2-1; CDR3 protein: CASHSPGRSDEQFF
V gene: TRBV2; J gene: TRBJ2-7; CDR3 protein: CASKRDYEQYF
V gene: TRBV4-1; J gene: TRBJ1-6; CDR3 protein: CASSQEPNSPLHF
V gene: TRBV6-1; J gene: TRBJ1-4; CDR3 protein: CASSTGSDEKLFF
V gene: TRBV7-9; J gene: TRBJ2-3; CDR3 protein: CAGGTSLGTDTQYF
V gene: TRBV6-5; J gene: TRBJ2-5; CDR3 protein: CASSPRPETQYF
V gene: TRBV10-3; J gene: TRBJ2-1; CDR3 protein: CAISDSRGRNEQFF
V gene: TRBV12-5; J gene: TRBJ2-2; CDR3 protein: CASGLSRGGASGNTGELFF
V gene: TRBV21-1; J gene: TRBJ2-5; CDR3 protein: CASSNTSKQETQYF
V gene: TRBV5-6; J gene: TRBJ2-2; CDR3 protein: CASSLAIGKAELFF
V gene: TRBV30; J gene: TRBJ2-1; CDR3 protein: CAWSGPRTSGRVGEQFF
V gene: TRBV29-1; J gene: TRBJ1-2; CDR3 protein: CSAAPGPWGYTF
V gene: TRBV4-1; J gene: TRBJ2-1; CDR3 protein: CASSQRLAGGAEQFF
V gene: TRBV3-1; J gene: TRBJ1-3; CDR3 protein: CASSPGTSSGNTIYF
V gene: TRBV15; J gene: TRBJ1-2; CDR3 protein: CATTLGRGYGYTF
V gene: TRBV5-1; J gene: TRBJ1-2; CDR3 protein: CASSPDTRAGGYTF
V gene: TRBV7-2; J gene: TRBJ2-3; CDR3 protein: CASSYFGLAGGDTQYF
V gene: TRBV10-2; J gene: TRBJ1-1; CDR3 protein: CASSEESGGTEAFF
V gene: TRBV6-5; J gene: TRBJ1-2; CDR3 protein: CASSPLGQGRRGYTF
V gene: TRBV11-2; J gene: TRBJ2-1; CDR3 protein: CASSFSDYKNNEQFF
V gene: TRBV11-3; J gene: TRBJ2-5; CDR3 protein: CASSLGSVGGRETQYF
V gene: TRBV5-5; J gene: TRBJ2-1; CDR3 protein: CASSLELAGGSSFYNEQFF
V gene: TRBV10-3; J gene: TRBJ1-1; CDR3 protein: CATNGQGKTEAFF
V gene: TRBV5-1; J gene: TRBJ2-7; CDR3 protein: CASSPTRQGYEQYF
V gene: TRBV6-2/TRBV6-3; J gene: TRBJ2-4; CDR3 protein: CASSPAKNIQYF
V gene: TRBV19; J gene: TRBJ2-1; CDR3 protein: CASRLAGSEFF
V gene: TRBV7-8; J gene: TRBJ2-7; CDR3 protein: CASSFKTSGGTYEQYF
V gene: TRBV5-1; J gene: TRBJ1-1; CDR3 protein: CASSRLGVGTEAFF
V gene: TRBV5-1; J gene: TRBJ2-3; CDR3 protein: CASSDGLAGGMDTQYF
V gene: TRBV10-1; J gene: TRBJ2-3; CDR3 protein: CASSDGTKPDTQYF
V gene: TRBV13; J gene: TRBJ2-2; CDR3 protein: CASSPDRKYGELFF
V gene: TRBV7-8; J gene: TRBJ2-3; CDR3 protein: CASRPRLAGKGADTQYF